The count of the clone carrying this T cell receptor beta chain is one. The time point was: recipient sample about 28 days before transplant, after cytoreduction. This record comes from a study of T cell clonotyping in hematopoietic cell transplantation. The repertoire was sequenced with immunoSEQ multiplex PCR; TCRdb's copy has only in-frame clones and lacks some. The sample yields 25,000 to 35,000 clones, around 70% seen once. The sequenced sample was peripheral blood mononuclear cells, obtained before stem cell transplant. This TCR was recovered from a man between 45 and 60 years old with myelodysplastic syndrome. Some clones in this sample may be carry-over from other donors' samples.

The CDR3 DNA reads TGTGCCTGTCCGACAGGGGCCGCGGGGACACCCCTCCACTTT. Residues: CACPTGAAGTPLHF. The V gene is TRBV30, the J gene TRBJ1-6, with 8 bases lining up with TRBD1. Germline CDR1 and CDR2: GTSNPN and SVGIG (reference sequence). Unmatched junction bases numbered 12, after V lost 6 bases and J lost 11 bases. The length of the CDR3 is 14 residues.